This TCR beta chain was identified in a study of cytomegalovirus exposure and HLA in healthy donors. General study results and limits: It was in a later analysis that TCR association rates were seen to vary by HLA locus, highest for DRB1 and lowest for HLA-C.

The germline gives CDR1 SGHVS, CDR2 FNYEAQ. Trimming cost V 1 base and J 2 bases, with 15 bases left between them. This CDR3 has 17 residues. Those who donated were healthy bone marrow donors. The PCR ran on 60 Vbeta and 13 Jbeta primers. Here immunoSEQ multiplex PCR was the method, and the copy in TCRdb shows in-frame clones only, minus some. Of about 110,000 clones detected, less than 80% appear once; the ten largest clones hold roughly 2%. About this clone: What it recognizes is unknown.

The TCR originated in a woman aged 30 to 39 in good health and CMV-seronegative. The sample consisted of PBMCs. V gene TRBV7-6 combines with J gene TRBJ2-1; no definite D call. The CDR3 region is CASSLGSWSATYNEQFF. The DNA of the CDR3 is TGTGCCAGCAGCTTAGGCTCCTGGAGCGCTACCTACAATGAGCAGTTCTTC.